The 19 T cell receptor beta chains below come from one sample, sequenced in a study of CD8+CD57+ T cells in acquired aplastic anemia. Genomic DNA served as template for TCR beta VDJ and CDR3 profiling. In TCRdb, the reads were re-called with MiXCR into one record per CDR3 protein. The data contain roughly 250,000 distinct CDR3 sequences, more than 45% of them seen just once; the ten biggest clones take up about 7.8%. An expansion of CD8+CD57+ cells by flow cytometry had been shown in patients chosen for sequencing. Specimen: sorted CD4+, CD8+, or CD8+CD57+ T cells (not recorded which) from PBMCs. The receptors originated from a human donor with aplastic anemia.

Many counts were recorded for this clonotype. The CDR3 loop reads CASSLAAGGPQETQYF. The CDR3 bases are TGTGCCAGCAGCTTGGCCGCGGGGGGCCCCCAGGAGACCCAGTACTTC. The V and J genes are TRBV5-6 and TRBJ2-5; 8 nucleotides line up with TRBD2. There are 16 residues in the CDR3. In germline, CDR1 is SGHDT, CDR2 YYEEEE. The V and J ends lost 0 bases and 5 bases, in that order; junction bases with no gene match: 9.

The chain joins TRBV7-6 to TRBJ2-3; 13 nucleotides align to TRBD2. Germline V lookup: CDR1 SGHVS, CDR2 FNYEAQ. The CDR3 has 15 residues. J lost 9 bases, V lost 4 bases, and 7 bases had no gene match. The CDR3 region has the DNA TGTGCCAGCAGCTCCCAACTAGCGGGGGGGCGAACGCAGTATTTT. Protein: CASSSQLAGGRTQYF.

The chain uses TRBV27 and TRBJ2-2; perhaps D is TRBD1 or TRBD2 (7 bases each). Germline V CDR1 and CDR2: MNHEY, SMNVEV (reference sequence). CDR3 length equals 17 residues. The V end was cut by 6 bases, the J end by 9 bases, with 26 bases between. CDR3 protein: CASSRQGAGGSGRELFF. Written as DNA, the CDR3 is TGTGCCAGCAGCAGACAGGGCGCGGGCGGGAGTGGCCGGGAGCTGTTTTTT.

The rearrangement links TRBV20-1 to TRBJ2-7; tentatively, D is TRBD2 (6 bases). The CDR3 runs to 13 residues. Deletions cut 0 bases from V and 6 bases from J, with 12 bases between. Germline assignment: CDR1 DFQATT and CDR2 SNEGSKA (reference sequence). For the CDR3, the DNA is TGCAGTGCTAGAGATGTGAGAGCGGGCGAGCAGTACTTC. The encoded protein is CSARDVRAGEQYF.

The chain has TRBV3-1 and TRBJ1-1; 7 bases map to TRBD1. J lost 1 base, V lost 6 bases, and 14 bases had no gene match. The CDR3 consists of 17 residues. Germline V gene lookup returns CDR1 LGHDT and CDR2 YNNKEL (reference sequence). As DNA, the CDR3 is TGTGCCAGCAGACAAACAGGGGCCGCCCTGAAGAACACTGAAGCTTTCTTT. It encodes CASRQTGAALKNTEAFF.

This clonotype was detected only once. The chain couples TRBV10-2 to TRBJ2-1; 14 nucleotides align to TRBD2. Per germline, CDR1 WSHSY and CDR2 SAAADI. The CDR3 is 15 residues long. Losses at the gene ends were 3 bases for V and 10 bases for J; bases not matched to a gene: 5. The CDR3 coding sequence is TGCGCCAGCAGTGAAGGGACTAGCGGGGGCCGAGAGCAGTTCTTC. This codes for CASSEGTSGGREQFF.

Details on this clonotype: The conserved final phenylalanine or tryptophan is absent from the CDR3, which likely points to a read error. The rearrangement joins TRBV7-9 to TRBJ1-2; D remains ambiguous. Germline lookup yields CDR1 SEHNR and CDR2 FQNEAQ (reference sequence). Trimming stripped 5 bases from V and 7 bases from J, with 14 bases between. The CDR3 consists of 13 residues. The CDR3 region has the DNA TGTGCCAGCAGCCCTGAGACGGAGAGTGGCTACACCCTC. As protein: CASSPETESGYTL.

This clonotype was seen repeatedly, ten times or more. CDR3 amino acids: CASSEAQQGGTDTQYF. The CDR3 DNA reads as TGTGCCAGCAGTGAAGCGCAACAGGGGGGAACAGATACGCAGTATTTT. The chain employs TRBV2 and TRBJ2-3, with 8 positions matching TRBD1. Germline V CDR1 and CDR2: SNHLY, FYNNEI. The CDR3 length is 16 residues. V trimming: 0 bases; J trimming: 3 bases; junction bases outside the gene matches: 5.

With respect to this clonotype: Being one base from a much bigger clone, this may be a read error. This chain joins TRBV5-6 and TRBJ1-2; D gene ambiguous. Germline loops: CDR1 SGHDT, CDR2 YYEEEE. Trimming stripped 2 bases from V and 3 bases from J, with 11 bases between. The CDR3 is 14 amino acids. The CDR3 nucleotides read TGTGCCAGCAGCTTTAAGAGGGCCGACTATGGCTACACCTTC. This translates into CASSFKRADYGYTF. Combining the CDR3 with reference TRBV5-6 and TRBJ1-2 gives the whole variable domain DAGVTQSPTHLIKTRGQQVTLRCSPKSGHDTVSWYQQALGQGPQFIFQYYEEEERQRGNFPDRFSGHQFPNYSSELNVNALLLGDSALYLCASSFKRADYGYTFGSGTRLTVV.

This rearrangement joins TRBV7-8 to TRBJ2-1; 16 bases fit TRBD2. CDR1 and CDR2 from the germline V gene are SGHVS and FQNEAQ. The CDR3 is 17 residues long. The V segment lost 3 bases and the J segment 9 bases; nucleotides outside the gene matches: 8. CDR3 sequence reads: CASSFPGTSGRAPEQFF. The CDR3 region has the DNA TGTGCCAGCAGCTTTCCAGGGACTAGCGGGAGGGCCCCTGAGCAGTTCTTC.

J is TRBJ2-7 and V is TRBV5-6; TRBD2 matches at 10 bases. Germline assignment: CDR1 SGHDT and CDR2 YYEEEE. V lost 0 bases and J lost 3; bases outside the gene matches: 6. CDR3 length: 16 amino acids. The CDR3 bases are TGTGCCAGCAGCTTGGGGGTAGCGGGAGGAAACTACGAGCAGTACTTC. It encodes CASSLGVAGGNYEQYF. The variable domain in full, completed from reference TRBV5-6 and TRBJ2-7, reads DAGVTQSPTHLIKTRGQQVTLRCSPKSGHDTVSWYQQALGQGPQFIFQYYEEEERQRGNFPDRFSGHQFPNYSSELNVNALLLGDSALYLCASSLGVAGGNYEQYFGPGTRLTVT.

Only a few counts were recorded for this clonotype. The chain's CDR3 is CASSLGPTGEYEQFF. The CDR3 bases are TGTGCCAGCAGCTTAGGCCCCACAGGGGAATATGAGCAGTTCTTC. This chain connects TRBV11-2 to TRBJ2-1; TRBD1 matches at 7 bases. V lost 1 base and J lost 8; bases outside the gene matches: 8. This CDR3 has 15 amino acids. Per the germline V gene, CDR1 is SGHAT and CDR2 is FQNNGV. The variable domain in full, completed from reference TRBV11-2 and TRBJ2-1, reads EAGVAQSPRYKIIEKRQSVAFWCNPISGHATLYWYQQILGQGPKLLIQFQNNGVVDDSQLPKDRFSAERLKGVDSTLKIQPAKLEDSAVYLCASSLGPTGEYEQFFGPGTRLTVL.

In its sample, this clonotype was seen once. A much larger clone sits a single nucleotide away, making a read error possible. The rearrangement links TRBV13 to TRBJ2-1; no definite D call. In germline, CDR1 is PRHDT, CDR2 FYEKMQ (reference sequence). This CDR3 contains 12 residues. In nucleotides, the CDR3 is TGTGCCAGCAGCTCCGGAAACGGTGAGCTGTTCTTC. Its translation: CASSSGNGELFF.

As to this clonotype: This could be a read error, since a much larger clone is one nucleotide away. The CDR3 sequence is CASSQTGTGAEELFF. CDR3 nucleotide sequence: TGTGCCAGCAGCCAAACCGGGACAGGGGCTGAAGAACTGTTTTTT. The chain carries TRBV14 and TRBJ1-4; 10 bases agree with TRBD1. CDR1 is SGHDN, CDR2 FVKESK, per germline. This CDR3 comprises 15 residues.

This clonotype was counted at least ten times. The chain links TRBV7-8 to TRBJ2-1; D is ambiguous. Trimming removed 2 bases from V and 2 bases from J, with 4 bases in between. CDR3 size: 13 residues. Germline V gene sequence: CDR1 SGHVS, CDR2 FQNEAQ. This chain's CDR3 is CASSLPTYNEQFF. The CDR3 DNA sequence: TGTGCCAGCAGCTTACCGACCTACAATGAGCAGTTCTTC.

Of note for this clonotype: Its ends do not fully match the called genes, so a read error is possible. V gene TRBV29-1 combines with J gene TRBJ2-2; 7 bases are shared with TRBD2. The germline gives CDR1 SQVTM, CDR2 ANQGSEA. The CDR3 is 10 residues long. The CDR3 region is CSVERGGPSF. The CDR3 DNA sequence: TGCAGCGTTGAAAGGGGAGGGCCGTCTTTT.

The rearrangement joins TRBV4-1 to TRBJ1-4; D possibly corresponds to TRBD1 (6 bases). The CDR3 spans 15 residues. Germline V gene data show CDR1 as MGHRA and CDR2 as YSYEKL. Trimming cost V 0 bases and J 5 bases, with 10 bases left between them. The CDR3, as DNA: TGCGCCAGCAGCCAAGACCAGGGGCTAAATGAAAAACTGTTTTTT. Translating gives CASSQDQGLNEKLFF.

The chain carries TRBV19 and TRBJ1-1; TRBD1 matches 7 bases. Trimming at V came to 5 bases and at J to 1 base, leaving 7 bases not matched to a gene. The CDR3 runs to 15 residues. Germline V lookup: CDR1 LNHDA, CDR2 SQIVND (reference sequence). This CDR3 reads CASSPRGQKNTEAFF. The CDR3 DNA is TGTGCCAGTAGTCCAAGGGGACAGAAGAACACTGAAGCTTTCTTT.

Comment on this clonotype: This may be a read error, as it is one base from a much larger clone. The chain recombines TRBV9 with TRBJ2-2; 7 bases agree with TRBD2. The CDR3 loop spans 17 amino acids. Germline-derived CDR1 and CDR2 are SGDLS and YYNGEE. The CDR3 region is CASSGAGLVWNTGEPFF. CDR3 nucleotide sequence: TGTGCCAGCAGCGGAGCCGGACTAGTCTGGAACACCGGGGAGCCGTTTTTT.